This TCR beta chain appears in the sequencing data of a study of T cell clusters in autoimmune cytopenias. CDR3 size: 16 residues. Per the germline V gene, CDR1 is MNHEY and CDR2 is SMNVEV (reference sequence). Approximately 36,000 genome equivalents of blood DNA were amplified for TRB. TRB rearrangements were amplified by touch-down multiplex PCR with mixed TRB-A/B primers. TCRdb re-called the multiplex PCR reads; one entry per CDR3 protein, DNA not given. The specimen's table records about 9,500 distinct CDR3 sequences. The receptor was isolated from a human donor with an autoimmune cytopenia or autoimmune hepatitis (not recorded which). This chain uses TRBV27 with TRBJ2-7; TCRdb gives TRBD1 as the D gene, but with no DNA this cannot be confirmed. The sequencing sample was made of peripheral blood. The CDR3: CASSRQGKVNSYEQYF.